The entry below gives a single TCR beta chain sequence along with its context. Its matching antigen is unknown. The sample belongs to a study of cytomegalovirus exposure and HLA in healthy donors. The V end lost 4 bases, the J end lost 2 bases, and 11 bases lay between the germline ends. CDR3 length equals 14 residues. The V gene's germline CDR1 is MGHDK and CDR2 SYGVNS. PCR amplification relied on 60 Vbeta primers (plus 13 Jbeta primers). This table comes from immunoSEQ multiplex PCR, and its TCRdb copy is limited to in-frame clones, with some not included. The sample has some 110,000 clones, 73% seen once. The study's findings and limits: The study carried out a later analysis of TCR beta sequences. It associated 16,951 of them with specific HLA alleles at a false discovery rate of 0.05.

Source material: PBMCs. The V gene is TRBV25-1, the J gene TRBJ1-2; D uncertain. The clonotype was recovered from a man aged 60 to 75 in good health and CMV-seropositive. The DNA of the CDR3 is TGTGCCAGCAGTGGCCTTACAGTAAACTATGGCTACACCTTC. This sequence encodes CASSGLTVNYGYTF.